The subject of this entry is one TCR beta chain. Its specificity is not known. One end of the junction varies from germline; a read error may be responsible. This sample is part of a study of cytomegalovirus exposure and HLA in healthy donors. Broader study findings: CMV antigen specificity of a few CMV-associated chains was confirmed in vitro. A later analysis, which compared TCR beta chains of equal frequency, found the HLA-associated ones more clonally expanded.

Germline V gene lookup returns CDR1 SQVTM and CDR2 ANQGSEA. CDR3 length: 13 residues. Primers: 60 Vbeta forward and 13 Jbeta reverse. The data were produced by immunoSEQ multiplex PCR, yet TCRdb's version contains in-frame clones alone and is incomplete. The sample table sets out 55,000 to 70,000 clones. This rearrangement joins TRBV29-1 to TRBJ2-1; TRBD1 matches at 8 bases. Input material: PBMCs. The sequence came from a female donor in good health and CMV-seropositive. CDR3 amino acids: CSADRGSDNEQFF. The CDR3 coding sequence is TGCAGCGCTGACAGGGGCTCCGACAATGAGCAGTTCTTC.